This T cell receptor beta chain was sequenced in a study of T-cell reconstitution after alpha-beta-depleted transplantation in children (dated by TCRdb to about 2016). Regarding the study in general: Using TCR repertoire profiling, the study followed T-cell immune reconstitution in a quantitative way in children after TCRalphabeta/CD19-depleted allogeneic hematopoietic cell transplantation.

Library preparation employed PCR. Sequencing was carried out with an Illumina HiSeq 2500. TCR libraries were prepared with molecular barcoding, using unique molecular identifiers to normalize TCRbeta repertoire quantification. TCRdb reprocessing: public reads trimmed at Q25 with fastp, clones called with MiXCR, in-frame beta chains kept. Every entry covers one CDR3 protein and lists the most common genes and DNA from its rows. Present in this sample are roughly 610,000 distinct CDR3 sequences, roughly a tenth of which were seen just once. Approximately 4.1% of the sample goes to the ten largest clones. This clonotype occurred many times. Its binding antigen is unknown. Per-base qualities were not stored, and no clone one base away is much larger. V is trimmed back by 5 bases and J by 2 bases, and the junction contains 8 bases that no gene match accounts for. CDR1 SEHNR and CDR2 FQNEAQ are derived from the germline V gene (reference sequence). The CDR3 starts with the cysteine, ends with the phenylalanine, and has 16 residues. This entry keeps only the CDR3 DNA: 48 bases, framed from base 1.

This receptor was obtained from a human donor who donated a stem cell graft to a child with acute myeloid leukemia. This receptor chain uses TRBV7-9 and TRBJ1-5, with TRBD1 matching 8 junction bases. The source material was PBMCs from the stem cell graft donor, sampled from the stem cell graft. The sequence in DNA is TGTGCCAGCAGCACAGACGCGGGACAGGGCAATCAGCCCCAGCATTTT. Its coded protein is CASSTDAGQGNQPQHF.